The clone carrying this T cell receptor beta chain was seen a handful of times. Its antigen is undetermined. V lost 4 bases to trimming and J lost 3 bases; unmatched junction nucleotides: 11. In germline, CDR1 is SGDLS, CDR2 YYNGEE. There are 18 residues in the CDR3. One entry per CDR3 protein results from TCRdb running MiXCR on the 5' RACE reads. This table holds 110,000 or so distinct CDR3 sequences, roughly a sixth found once. This record belongs to a study of T-cell memory formation after mild COVID-19. The study's findings and limits: CD4+ contracting clones lay mainly in CM and EM, CD8+ ones in EMRA.

This chain links TRBV9 with TRBJ2-2; 11 bases map to TRBD2. Sequenced input: PBMCs or a T cell subset sorted from them (not recorded which). The receptor was derived from a man between 18 and 29 years old who had mild COVID-19 (a few samples of this study predate the infection). Cell type and time point are not known. The CDR3 loop reads CASSFGGVAGGYTGELFF. The CDR3 bases are TGTGCCAGCAGCTTCGGGGGTGTAGCGGGGGGGTACACCGGGGAGCTGTTTTTT.